This section outlines one T cell receptor beta chain sequence together with its context. Its antigen is unknown. The data originate from a study of post-analysis software for immune sequencing data. Whole-study context: In terms of disease course, relapsing-remitting, secondary progressive and progressive-relapsing multiple sclerosis were included. Study-wide findings and caveats: Samples sharing a preparation batch grouped tightly together when assessed by F measure. People with multiple sclerosis had a significantly lower normalized Chao1 diversity than controls did. Patients had higher frequencies than controls of roughly 5 TRBV segments, including TRBV5-6, TRBV5-1 and TRBV20-1.

CDR1 is LNHDA and CDR2 is SQIVND in the germline V gene (reference sequence). The V gene end was trimmed by 1 base and the J gene end by 6 bases; junction bases not matched to a gene: 2. This CDR3 has 15 amino acids. Unique molecular identifiers were built into the TCR beta cDNA libraries. Once roughly 0.95 to 10 million T cells were used, approximately 520,000 cDNA molecules resulted. TCRdb fed the PCR reads into MiXCR, producing one record per CDR3 protein. The sample holds approximately 770,000 distinct CDR3 sequences; roughly 50% are singletons and the top ten take roughly 5.2%. This TCR derives from a girl between 5 and 17 years old with multiple sclerosis. Specimen: blood. The V call is TRBV19, the J call TRBJ2-1, with 11 positions matching TRBD2. This CDR3 reads CASSIVAGGRNEQFF. CDR3 coding DNA: TGTGCCAGTAGTATAGTAGCGGGAGGGCGCAATGAGCAGTTCTTC.